These T cell receptor beta chains were read from a single sample in a study of CD8+ T cells in alopecia areata. Sequencing used immunoSEQ multiplex PCR; TCRdb keeps in-frame clones, though not all of them. Of about 200,000 clones in the sample, approximately 60% are singletons; the top ten hold 4% to 6%. The sample taken for sequencing was CD8+ T cells sorted from blood. The receptors derive from a human donor in good health. Each CDR3 is given with its conserved first and last residue. D genes are given only for firm matches. Where a row states a size, it is once, few, many or the class of an expanded clone; other rows omit it.

clone_size: few
j_call: TRBJ1-2
d_call: -
v_call: TRBV12-5
cdr3_aa: CASGLALKRSPNYGYTF
cdr3_nt: TGTGCTAGTGGTTTGGCCCTAAAGCGAAGCCCAAACTATGGCTACACCTTC

clone_size: many
j_call: TRBJ2-1
d_call: -
v_call: TRBV4-2
cdr3_aa: CASSQDLGASSYNEQFF
cdr3_nt: TGTGCCAGCAGCCAAGATCTCGGAGCGAGCTCCTACAATGAGCAGTTCTTC

clone_size: few
j_call: TRBJ1-2
d_call: -
v_call: TRBV27
cdr3_aa: CASTPSLPGEAYGYTF
cdr3_nt: TGTGCCAGCACCCCCTCTCTTCCAGGGGAAGCCTATGGCTACACCTTC

clone_size: -
j_call: TRBJ2-3
d_call: -
v_call: TRBV7-9
cdr3_aa: CASSLYTTDTQYF
cdr3_nt: TGTGCCAGCAGCTTATACACCACAGATACGCAGTATTTT

clone_size: -
j_call: TRBJ2-7
d_call: -
v_call: TRBV29-1
cdr3_aa: CSVFAPRLSEGTYEQYF
cdr3_nt: TGCAGCGTTTTCGCGCCCCGACTATCAGAGGGGACCTACGAGCAGTACTTC

clone_size: -
j_call: TRBJ1-4
d_call: -
v_call: TRBV11-2
cdr3_aa: CASSLAGSQKLFF
cdr3_nt: TGTGCCAGCAGCTTAGCAGGGAGCCAAAAACTGTTTTTT

clone_size: -
j_call: TRBJ2-1
d_call: TRBD1
v_call: TRBV5-1
cdr3_aa: CASSWTGHEQFF
cdr3_nt: TGCGCCAGCAGCTGGACAGGTCATGAGCAGTTCTTC

clone_size: few
j_call: TRBJ2-3
d_call: -
v_call: TRBV4-1
cdr3_aa: CASSPPDLADTQYF
cdr3_nt: TGCGCCAGCAGCCCACCTGATCTGGCCGATACGCAGTATTTT

clone_size: -
j_call: TRBJ2-7
d_call: TRBD2
v_call: TRBV4-2
cdr3_aa: CASSHRLAAYYEQYF
cdr3_nt: TGTGCCAGCAGCCACCGACTAGCGGCCTACTACGAGCAGTACTTC

clone_size: few
j_call: TRBJ2-1
d_call: -
v_call: TRBV11-2
cdr3_aa: CASSPGRSPYNEQFF
cdr3_nt: TGTGCCAGCAGCCCGGGACGGTCGCCCTACAATGAGCAGTTCTTC

clone_size: -
j_call: TRBJ2-7
d_call: -
v_call: TRBV30
cdr3_aa: CAWSGLVYEQYF
cdr3_nt: TGTGCCTGGAGCGGCCTTGTATACGAGCAGTACTTC

clone_size: -
j_call: TRBJ2-5
d_call: -
v_call: TRBV28
cdr3_aa: CASHSEGSLQETQYF
cdr3_nt: TGTGCCAGCCATTCGGAGGGTAGCTTACAAGAGACCCAGTACTTC

clone_size: -
j_call: TRBJ2-1
d_call: -
v_call: TRBV25-1
cdr3_aa: CASSAGSYNEQFF
cdr3_nt: TGTGCCAGCAGTGCCGGATCCTACAATGAGCAGTTCTTC

clone_size: -
j_call: TRBJ1-2
d_call: -
v_call: TRBV4-1
cdr3_aa: CASSQDRGNYGYTF
cdr3_nt: TGCGCCAGCAGCCAAGACAGGGGTAACTATGGCTACACCTTC

clone_size: -
j_call: TRBJ2-7
d_call: -
v_call: TRBV7-9
cdr3_aa: CASSLFPSSDPYEQYF
cdr3_nt: TGTGCCAGCAGCTTATTCCCGTCTAGCGATCCCTACGAGCAGTACTTC

clone_size: -
j_call: TRBJ2-1
d_call: -
v_call: TRBV27
cdr3_aa: CASSPLEFF
cdr3_nt: TGTGCCAGCAGTCCTCTCGAGTTCTTC

clone_size: -
j_call: TRBJ1-1
d_call: -
v_call: TRBV4-1
cdr3_aa: CASSQDSRSIEAFF
cdr3_nt: TGCGCCAGCAGCCAAGATTCCCGTTCTATTGAAGCTTTCTTT

clone_size: -
j_call: TRBJ1-1
d_call: TRBD1
v_call: TRBV29-1
cdr3_aa: CSAFTGGGEAFF
cdr3_nt: TGCAGCGCCTTTACAGGGGGCGGCGAAGCTTTCTTT

clone_size: -
j_call: TRBJ1-2
d_call: -
v_call: TRBV6-1
cdr3_aa: CASSELGQDGYTF
cdr3_nt: TGTGCCAGCAGTGAACTGGGGCAGGACGGCTACACCTTC

clone_size: few
j_call: TRBJ2-3
d_call: -
v_call: TRBV11-2
cdr3_aa: CASSFWETGTDTQYF
cdr3_nt: TGTGCCAGCAGCTTTTGGGAAACAGGCACAGATACGCAGTATTTT

clone_size: -
j_call: TRBJ1-3
d_call: TRBD1
v_call: TRBV7-9
cdr3_aa: CASSYNRGSSGNTIYF
cdr3_nt: TGTGCCAGCAGCTATAACAGGGGGTCTTCTGGAAACACCATATATTTT

clone_size: -
j_call: TRBJ2-1
d_call: -
v_call: TRBV2
cdr3_aa: CASSRGRGGSSYNEQFF
cdr3_nt: TGTGCCAGCAGCCGGGGCAGAGGGGGGAGCTCCTACAATGAGCAGTTCTTC

clone_size: -
j_call: TRBJ2-7
d_call: -
v_call: TRBV11-2
cdr3_aa: CASSLTSEQYF
cdr3_nt: TGTGCCAGCAGCTTGACATCCGAGCAGTACTTC

clone_size: -
j_call: TRBJ1-2
d_call: TRBD1
v_call: TRBV9
cdr3_aa: CASSVATGAMVYGYTF
cdr3_nt: TGTGCCAGCAGCGTAGCTACAGGGGCCATGGTCTATGGCTACACCTTC

clone_size: -
j_call: TRBJ2-6
d_call: -
v_call: TRBV29-1
cdr3_aa: CSVVDSHSGANVLTF
cdr3_nt: TGCAGCGTTGTGGACAGCCACTCTGGGGCCAACGTCCTGACTTTC

clone_size: -
j_call: TRBJ2-1
d_call: TRBD2
v_call: TRBV19
cdr3_aa: CASSTSGGRNEQFF
cdr3_nt: TGTGCCAGTAGCACTAGCGGGGGTCGCAATGAGCAGTTCTTC

clone_size: -
j_call: TRBJ2-7
d_call: TRBD1
v_call: TRBV5-1
cdr3_aa: CASSLGDRGPYEQYF
cdr3_nt: TGCGCCAGCAGCTTGGGGGACAGGGGACCCTACGAGCAGTACTTC

clone_size: -
j_call: TRBJ2-7
d_call: -
v_call: TRBV6-6
cdr3_aa: CASSWAHNYEQYF
cdr3_nt: TGTGCCAGCAGTTGGGCGCACAACTACGAGCAGTACTTC

clone_size: -
j_call: TRBJ2-6
d_call: -
v_call: TRBV29-1
cdr3_aa: CSVVVSERSGANVLTF
cdr3_nt: TGCAGCGTTGTCGTATCTGAACGATCTGGGGCCAACGTCCTGACTTTC

clone_size: -
j_call: TRBJ1-1
d_call: -
v_call: TRBV15
cdr3_aa: CATSRRGANTEAFF
cdr3_nt: TGTGCCACCAGCCGCCGGGGAGCGAACACTGAAGCTTTCTTT

clone_size: -
j_call: TRBJ2-1
d_call: TRBD2
v_call: TRBV7-2
cdr3_aa: CASSLAGTSGGAGQFF
cdr3_nt: TGTGCCAGCAGCTTAGCCGGGACTAGCGGGGGGGCAGGGCAGTTCTTC

clone_size: -
j_call: TRBJ2-4
d_call: -
v_call: TRBV29-1
cdr3_aa: CSVEPDRDDKNIQYF
cdr3_nt: TGCAGCGTTGAACCCGACCGGGACGACAAAAACATTCAGTACTTC

clone_size: -
j_call: TRBJ1-4
d_call: -
v_call: TRBV7-9
cdr3_aa: CASSYRETNEKLIF
cdr3_nt: TGTGCCAGCAGCTACAGGGAGACTAATGAAAAACTGATTTTT

clone_size: -
j_call: TRBJ1-2
d_call: TRBD1
v_call: TRBV6-5
cdr3_aa: CASSRLTGEAYGYTF
cdr3_nt: TGTGCCAGCAGTCGACTAACAGGGGAGGCGTATGGCTACACCTTC

clone_size: -
j_call: TRBJ1-2
d_call: -
v_call: TRBV7-8
cdr3_aa: CASSSHWPYYGYTF
cdr3_nt: TGTGCCAGCAGCTCCCATTGGCCCTACTATGGCTACACCTTC

clone_size: -
j_call: TRBJ1-1
d_call: -
v_call: TRBV6-1
cdr3_aa: CASSEAGGFTEAFF
cdr3_nt: TGTGCCAGCAGTGAAGCCGGGGGATTCACTGAAGCTTTCTTT

clone_size: -
j_call: TRBJ2-7
d_call: -
v_call: TRBV4-1
cdr3_aa: CASSQEAGRAYEQYF
cdr3_nt: TGCGCCAGCAGCCAAGAGGCCGGCCGGGCGTACGAGCAGTACTTC

clone_size: -
j_call: TRBJ2-1
d_call: -
v_call: TRBV27
cdr3_aa: CASSLKGSNNEQFF
cdr3_nt: TGTGCCAGCAGTTTAAAGGGAAGTAACAATGAGCAGTTCTTC

clone_size: -
j_call: TRBJ2-2
d_call: TRBD1
v_call: TRBV29-1
cdr3_aa: CSVERDRGLDGELFF
cdr3_nt: TGCAGCGTTGAGCGCGACAGGGGATTAGACGGGGAGCTGTTTTTT

clone_size: few
j_call: TRBJ2-7
d_call: TRBD1
v_call: TRBV4-1
cdr3_aa: CASSHGTDYEQYF
cdr3_nt: TGCGCCAGCAGCCATGGGACAGACTACGAGCAGTACTTC

clone_size: few
j_call: TRBJ2-7
d_call: -
v_call: TRBV21-1
cdr3_aa: CASSGQGVNHEQYF
cdr3_nt: TGTGCCAGCAGCGGACAGGGAGTTAACCACGAGCAGTACTTC

clone_size: many
j_call: TRBJ1-1
d_call: -
v_call: TRBV4-1
cdr3_aa: CASKPRSSGTVEAFF
cdr3_nt: TGCGCCAGCAAGCCAAGGTCATCGGGCACTGTAGAAGCTTTCTTT

clone_size: -
j_call: TRBJ2-5
d_call: -
v_call: TRBV4-1
cdr3_aa: CASGPTSVEGETQYF
cdr3_nt: TGCGCCAGCGGACCTACTTCGGTGGAGGGGGAGACCCAGTACTTC

clone_size: few
j_call: TRBJ1-5
d_call: TRBD1
v_call: TRBV7-9
cdr3_aa: CASTKTGIVQPQHF
cdr3_nt: TGTGCCAGCACCAAGACAGGGATCGTTCAGCCCCAGCATTTT